One T cell receptor beta chain is described in this entry. As yet, its antigen is unknown. The sample holds other DNA sequences that translate to the same CDR3. V lost 5 bases, J lost 8 bases, and 7 bases stayed unmatched. This CDR3 contains 13 residues. Germline V gene data show CDR1 as SGHRS and CDR2 as YFSETQ. These data originate in a study of cytomegalovirus exposure and HLA in healthy donors. In the study overall: Around 86 million unique TCRs, all from HLA-typed donors, were included in an early release of the data. Study observations and caveats: Relative to the approximately 680-donor mean, N-insertions were reportedly fewer in an Asian-associated ancestry cluster in a later analysis. Relative to equally common others, HLA-associated TCR beta chains showed greater clonal expansion in a later analysis.

60 Vbeta and 13 Jbeta primers were used in PCR. Assay used: immunoSEQ multiplex PCR; TCRdb lists only in-frame clones, some missing. The specimen's table records some 160,000 clones. The TCR was taken from a man younger than 45 in good health and CMV-seronegative. Sequenced sample: PBMCs. This chain connects TRBV5-1 to TRBJ1-2, with TRBD1 identical over 9 bases. In DNA, the CDR3 is TGCGCCAGCAGTGCCGGACAGGGGCAGGGCTACACCTTC. Its translation: CASSAGQGQGYTF.